Listed below are T cell receptor beta chains from one sample, sequenced in a study of CD8+CD57+ T cells in acquired aplastic anemia. MiXCR, applied by TCRdb to the reads, yields one record per CDR3 protein. The repertoire consists of about 180,000 distinct CDR3 sequences, with roughly 43% occurring once and the leading ten covering over 0.95%. The specimen was sorted CD4+, CD8+, or CD8+CD57+ T cells (not recorded which) from PBMCs. These receptors all stem from a human donor with aplastic anemia. The conserved cysteine and the conserved F or W are not part of the CDR3 here. The order of the fields is V gene, clone size, J gene, CDR3 length, CDR3 protein. Rows give clone size only sometimes, using once, few, many, or a class for an expanded clone.

TRBV2	many	TRBJ1-2	11	ASSEGGWGGYT
TRBV11-2	-	TRBJ1-1	12	ASSSRTGGTVAF
TRBV14	many	TRBJ2-5	11	ASTPRLGETQY
TRBV5-6	many	TRBJ1-1	13	ASSLGRGAGTEAF
TRBV27	few	TRBJ2-7	14	ASSFLSAGHPYEQY
TRBV10-1	many	TRBJ2-3	13	ASSEMASGVNTQY
TRBV9	-	TRBJ2-7	13	ASSAGLALLSEQY
TRBV10-2	-	TRBJ2-5	12	ASSESGREETQY
TRBV25-1	once	TRBJ2-1	14	ASSLRSGQSNNEQF
TRBV6-1	few	TRBJ2-3	16	ASSEWGGAIASVDTQY
TRBV29-1	-	TRBJ2-7	15	SVSGTSGRPSSYEQY
TRBV4-1	many	TRBJ1-1	13	ASSLGQGTNTEAF
TRBV18	few	TRBJ1-6	14	ASSTDPTLGNSPLH
TRBV6-1	many	TRBJ2-7	14	ASSDRTSVQLYEQY
TRBV20-1	-	TRBJ2-5	10	SASLGVETQY
TRBV4-2	few	TRBJ1-3	13	ASSQDGRVGNTIY
TRBV7-8	-	TRBJ1-1	13	ASSSAGTLNTEAF
TRBV9	once	TRBJ2-7	11	ASSPHKWGEQY
TRBV9	many	TRBJ1-1	14	ASSVGSDPSSTEAF
TRBV11-3	few	TRBJ2-7	10	ASSGTGGEQY
TRBV24-1	many	TRBJ2-7	10	ATSDVTGEQY
TRBV10-2	many	TRBJ1-2	13	ASSDGLTGPSGYT
TRBV7-9	-	TRBJ1-5	13	ASSPGYDGNQPQH
TRBV6-1	many	TRBJ2-3	13	ASSLGGKNTDTQY
TRBV20-1	many	TRBJ2-5	16	SARHIRKVAGGQETQY
TRBV11-3	-	TRBJ2-5	13	ASSPGAGGQETQY
TRBV19	-	TRBJ2-5	14	ASSIPGAGEGETQY